The next 30 T cell receptor beta chains were all read from a single sample in a study of radiotherapy plus CTLA-4 blockade in lung cancer. Sequencing used immunoSEQ multiplex PCR; TCRdb keeps in-frame clones, though not all of them. The top ten clones hold approximately 16% of a sample with 26,000 or so clones, around 80% of them seen once. The material sequenced was peripheral blood, taken from a patient treated with radiotherapy plus ipilimumab. The receptors were sampled from a human donor with non-small cell lung cancer that progressed on radiotherapy plus ipilimumab.

The chain recombines TRBV19 with TRBJ2-1, with D perhaps TRBD2 (6 bases). Germline V gene sequence: CDR1 LNHDA, CDR2 SQIVND (reference sequence). This CDR3 region has 15 residues. V lost 5 bases to trimming and J lost 7 bases, with 18 bases between them. CDR3 DNA: TGTGCCAGTAGTCCTGGGGGTTCTCGGGGGAATGAGCAGTTCTTC. Translating it yields CASSPGGSRGNEQFF.

This rearrangement joins TRBV2 to TRBJ1-2; possible D gene TRBD1, 5 bases. CDR1 is SNHLY and CDR2 is FYNNEI in the germline V gene. The CDR3 extends over 14 amino acids. Trimming took off 6 bases at V and 5 bases at J, with 16 bases between the two ends. This CDR3 is CASRGATDIYGYTF. The CDR3 nucleotides read TGTGCCAGCAGAGGCGCGACAGATATTTATGGCTACACCTTC. The full variable domain, rest sourced from reference TRBV2 and TRBJ1-2, is EPEVTQTPSHQVTQMGQEVILRCVPISNHLYFYWYRQILGQKVEFLVSFYNNEISEKSEIFDDQFSVERPDGSNFTLKIRSTKLEDSAMYFCASRGATDIYGYTFGSGTRLTVV.

The rearrangement uses TRBV30 and TRBJ1-4, with D unclear. The length of the CDR3 is 12 residues. V lost 3 bases and J 8 bases, leaving 10 bases between the germline ends. The germline gives CDR1 GTSNPN, CDR2 SVGIG (reference sequence). The CDR3 is CAWSAAKEKLFF. For the CDR3, the DNA is TGTGCCTGGAGCGCCGCGAAGGAAAAACTGTTTTTT.

This clone was observed a few times. The chain links TRBV6-1 to TRBJ1-1; 7 bases are shared with TRBD1. This CDR3 has 12 residues. The ends lost 6 bases at V and 5 bases at J; junction bases unmatched: 3. Looked up from germline, CDR1 is MNHNS and CDR2 is SASEGT. The CDR3 DNA follows: TGTGCCAGCAGGTCAGGGGGGACTGAAGCTTTCTTT. Translation gives CASRSGGTEAFF.

The chain links TRBV28 to TRBJ2-1; 7 nucleotides align to TRBD2. This CDR3 has 16 residues. Looked up from germline, CDR1 is MDHEN and CDR2 is SYDVKM. V dropped 8 bases and J dropped 0; count of bases not matched to a gene: 10. CDR3 DNA: TGTGCCAGCTTCTTGACTAGCCCTAGCTCCTACAATGAGCAGTTCTTC. As protein: CASFLTSPSSYNEQFF.

This clone was counted a single time. The V call is TRBV7-8, the J call TRBJ1-5; D not certain. The V and J ends lost 1 base and 1 base respectively, with 11 bases between them. CDR1 and CDR2 from the germline V gene are SGHVS and FQNEAQ. The length of the CDR3 is 16 residues. This CDR3 reads CASSLVTPGSNQPQHF. Written as DNA, the CDR3 is TGTGCCAGCAGCTTAGTAACACCAGGCAGCAATCAGCCCCAGCATTTT.

The CDR3 spells CASHPGRASGNTIYF. The CDR3 coding sequence is TGTGCCAGCCACCCGGGGAGGGCCTCTGGAAACACCATATATTTT. The chain combines TRBV19 with TRBJ1-3; D not resolved. V lost 9 bases and J lost 0, with 15 bases in between. The V gene's germline CDR1 is LNHDA and CDR2 SQIVND (reference sequence). The CDR3 sequence is 15 residues long.

The CDR3 DNA sequence: TGTGCCAGCAGTACTGTGGGGGGTTCACCCCTCCACTTT. Protein sequence: CASSTVGGSPLHF. The chain employs TRBV11-1 and TRBJ1-6; tentatively, D is TRBD1 (5 bases). V lost 6 bases to trimming and J lost 9 bases, with 12 bases between them. The CDR3 sequence is 13 residues long. CDR1 and CDR2 from the germline V gene are SGHAT and FQDESV (reference sequence).

The chain employs TRBV7-3 and TRBJ2-1; no reliable D call. The CDR3 runs 15 residues. Trimming stripped 5 bases from V and 6 bases from J, with 17 bases between. CDR1 and CDR2 (germline): SGHTA, FQGTGA. The CDR3 sequence: CASSLMGIPGNEQFF. In DNA, the CDR3 is TGTGCCAGCAGCCTCATGGGGATCCCAGGCAATGAGCAGTTCTTC.

Comment on this clone: At one end, the junction sequence differs from germline, possibly due to a read error. The rearrangement uses TRBV20-1 and TRBJ1-1; D uncertain. The CDR3 spans 11 residues. Germline CDR1 and CDR2: DFQATT and SNEGSKA (reference sequence). The CDR3 protein is CGASKNTEAFF. Written as DNA, the CDR3 is TGCGGTGCTAGCAAGAACACTGAAGCTTTCTTT.

V gene TRBV4-2 combines with J gene TRBJ2-3, with 11 positions matching TRBD2. CDR1 is LGHNA and CDR2 is YNFKEQ in the germline V gene. Trimming at V came to 0 bases and at J to 6 bases, leaving 11 bases not matched to a gene. This CDR3 contains 18 residues. CDR3 in amino acids: CASSQDFSSGGAGDTQYF. DNA for the CDR3: TGTGCCAGCAGCCAAGATTTTAGTAGCGGGGGGGCCGGGGATACGCAGTATTTT.

This chain joins TRBV28 and TRBJ1-5; possible D gene TRBD1, 5 bases. CDR1 is MDHEN and CDR2 is SYDVKM in the germline V gene. V lost 8 bases to trimming and J lost 1 base, with 12 bases between them. CDR3 length: 14 residues. CDR3 in amino acids: CASSQGDSNQPQHF. In DNA form, the CDR3 reads TGTGCCAGCTCGCAGGGAGACAGCAATCAGCCCCAGCATTTT.

The chain carries TRBV5-1 and TRBJ1-1; D not certain. Germline V gives CDR1 SGHRS, CDR2 YFSETQ. The CDR3 is 14 amino acids. Trimming took 5 bases from V and 0 from J, leaving 11 bases between them. The CDR3 DNA reads TGCGCCAGCAGAGGGCTGGAAATGAACACTGAAGCTTTCTTT. Amino acids: CASRGLEMNTEAFF.

This clone was observed a few times. This chain connects TRBV28 to TRBJ2-2; 10 bases line up with TRBD1. The CDR3 consists of 18 residues. V gave up 5 bases and J gave up 9 bases; unmatched junction bases: 18. Germline V lookup: CDR1 MDHEN, CDR2 SYDVKM. CDR3 coding DNA: TGTGCCAGCAGTCCCTTCCCCGGGACAGGGGAGGGCAGCCGGGAGCTGTTTTTT. Translated: CASSPFPGTGEGSRELFF.

This clone was detected once. The CDR3 DNA reads TGTGCCAGCAGCCTCGGGAGAGGAGCTAACTATGGCTACACCTTC. Its protein is CASSLGRGANYGYTF. V is TRBV7-9 and J is TRBJ1-2; D gene unclear. Trimming stripped 5 bases from V and 0 bases from J, with 13 bases between. The germline CDR1 and CDR2 sequences are SEHNR and FQNEAQ (reference sequence). The CDR3 contains 15 residues.

A single count supports this clone. The CDR3 DNA is TGTGCCAGCAGCTTGGGCAGGGGGGGTTCACCCCTCCACTTT. This gives the protein CASSLGRGGSPLHF. The chain combines TRBV5-4 with TRBJ1-6; 7 bases align to TRBD1. The length of the CDR3 is 14 residues. The V and J ends lost 0 bases and 9 bases, in that order; junction bases with no gene match: 3. Germline V lookup: CDR1 SGHNT, CDR2 YYREEE (reference sequence).

The chain carries TRBV27 and TRBJ2-7, with D unresolved. The CDR3 has 15 amino acids. Per the germline V gene, CDR1 is MNHEY and CDR2 is SMNVEV (reference sequence). The germline V and J ends were trimmed by 5 bases and 0 bases, with 14 bases remaining between them. CDR3 residues: CASSPGWGNSYEQYF. The CDR3, as DNA: TGTGCCAGCAGTCCCGGATGGGGTAACTCCTACGAGCAGTACTTC.

This chain uses TRBV2 with TRBJ1-1; 7 nucleotides agree with TRBD1. The CDR3 has 15 amino acids. CDR1 is SNHLY, CDR2 FYNNEI, per germline. J was trimmed by 4 bases and V by 2 bases; bases with no gene match: 7. In DNA form, the CDR3 reads TGTGCCAGCAGTGAACAGGGGGGTTGGAGCACTGAAGCTTTCTTT. It is translated as CASSEQGGWSTEAFF.

This clone has a single count. Here the CDR3 reads CATRDRNEKLFF. For the CDR3, the DNA is TGTGCCACCCGGGACCGAAATGAAAAACTGTTTTTT. The chain combines TRBV10-3 with TRBJ1-4; a possible D gene is TRBD1 (5 bases). Deletions cut 10 bases from V and 5 bases from J, with 11 bases between. This CDR3 contains 12 residues. Germline CDR1 and CDR2: ENHRY and SYGVKD.

The CDR3 is CASSPSGTSGYTDTQYF. In nucleotides, the CDR3 is TGCGCCAGCAGCCCCTCGGGGACTAGCGGTTACACAGATACGCAGTATTTT. This sequence joins TRBV4-1 and TRBJ2-3; 11 nucleotides match TRBD2. The CDR3 has 17 residues. V shed 4 bases, J shed 2 bases, and the junction held 8 bases outside the gene matches. Germline CDR1 is MGHRA and CDR2 is YSYEKL.

CDR3 residues: CASSPPGRESYEQYF. In DNA, the CDR3 is TGTGCCAGCAGTCCCCCGGGACGGGAATCCTACGAGCAGTACTTC. The chain uses TRBV28 and TRBJ2-7; D is tentatively TRBD1 or TRBD2 (5 bases each). Deletions cut 5 bases from V and 1 base from J, with 15 bases between. The germline CDR1 and CDR2 sequences are MDHEN and SYDVKM. The CDR3 contains 15 residues.

This clone showed up just a few times. The rearrangement links TRBV7-6 to TRBJ2-1; TRBD2 matches 7 bases. The J segment lost 7 bases and the V segment lost 5 bases, leaving 5 bases of the junction unmatched. The germline V gene encodes CDR1 SGHVS and CDR2 FNYEAQ. The CDR3 consists of 13 residues. CDR3 in amino acids: CASSPLAWNEQFF. The DNA for the CDR3 is TGTGCCAGCAGCCCACTAGCGTGGAATGAGCAGTTCTTC. The full variable domain, in which reference TRBV7-6 and TRBJ2-1 provide the parts outside the CDR3, is GAGVSQSPRYKVTKRGQDVALRCDPISGHVSLYWYRQALGQGPEFLTYFNYEAQQDKSGLPNDRFSAERPEGSISTLTIQRTEQRDSAMYRCASSPLAWNEQFFGPGTRLTVL.

This chain connects TRBV15 to TRBJ2-1; D is undetermined. The germline V gene has CDR1 LNHNV and CDR2 YYDKDF (reference sequence). CDR3 length: 14 residues. Trimming shortened V by 0 bases and J by 3 bases, and 6 bases separated the two germline ends. The CDR3: CATSRDLNYNEQFF. As DNA, the CDR3 is TGTGCCACCAGCAGAGATCTTAACTACAATGAGCAGTTCTTC. Complete variable domain (other parts from reference TRBV15 and TRBJ2-1): DAMVIQNPRYQVTQFGKPVTLSCSQTLNHNVMYWYQQKSSQAPKLLFHYYDKDFNNEADTPDNFQSRRPNTSFCFLDIRSPGLGDTAMYLCATSRDLNYNEQFFGPGTRLTVL.

The V call is TRBV4-1, the J call TRBJ2-2; D may be TRBD2 (6 bases). Germline V lookup: CDR1 MGHRA, CDR2 YSYEKL. This CDR3 comprises 15 residues. Trimming removed 4 bases from V and 2 bases from J, with 11 bases in between. CDR3 in amino acids: CASSPPGTNTGELFF. In DNA form, the CDR3 reads TGCGCCAGCAGCCCCCCCGGGACTAACACCGGGGAGCTGTTTTTT.

This clone was observed a few times. The V gene is TRBV7-3, the J gene TRBJ2-2; D unresolved. The V gene's germline CDR1 is SGHTA and CDR2 FQGTGA. The germline V and J ends were trimmed by 8 bases and 0 bases, with 13 bases remaining between them. The CDR3 length is 15 residues. The CDR3 reads CASSPTVANTGELFF. CDR3 DNA sequence: TGTGCCAGCTCCCCGACCGTCGCGAACACCGGGGAGCTGTTTTTT.

This chain uses TRBV5-5 with TRBJ1-5; D gene unclear. The germline V gene encodes CDR1 SGHKS and CDR2 YYEKEE (reference sequence). The CDR3 extends over 13 amino acids. The V end lost 0 bases, the J end lost 7 bases, and 8 bases lay between the germline ends. For the CDR3, the DNA is TGTGCCAGCAGCTTGGGGTCAGTCCAGCCCCAGCATTTT. Amino acid sequence: CASSLGSVQPQHF.

This chain connects TRBV7-7 to TRBJ2-1; TRBD2 aligns across 10 bases. V gave up 2 bases and J gave up 8 bases; unmatched junction bases: 6. The CDR3 is 15 amino acids. From germline, CDR1 is SSHAT and CDR2 FNYEAQ (reference sequence). DNA of the CDR3: TGTGCCAGCAGCTTAAAAACTAGCGGGGCTGATGAGCAGTTCTTC. This translates into CASSLKTSGADEQFF.

The chain uses TRBV9 and TRBJ1-1; D is perhaps TRBD1 (5 bases). The CDR3 consists of 15 residues. V was cut by 0 bases and J by 0 bases, with 9 bases left in between. Germline assignment: CDR1 SGDLS and CDR2 YYNGEE. This CDR3 is CASSVGAGMNTEAFF. The CDR3 bases are TGTGCCAGCAGCGTAGGGGCAGGGATGAACACTGAAGCTTTCTTT. Together with reference TRBV9 and TRBJ1-1, the CDR3 gives the full variable domain: DSGVTQTPKHLITATGQRVTLRCSPRSGDLSVYWYQQSLDQGLQFLIQYYNGEERAKGNILERFSAQQFPDLHSELNLSSLELGDSALYFCASSVGAGMNTEAFFGQGTRLTVV.

The chain recombines TRBV18 with TRBJ2-5; D possibly corresponds to TRBD1 (6 bases). Gene TRBJ2-7 matches the end of the DNA better, so the J call may be wrong. The CDR3 loop spans 15 amino acids. CDR1 KGHSH and CDR2 LQKENI come from the germline V gene. CDR3 bases: TGTGCCAGCTCACCCGACCGGGACACTGTATTCGAGCAGTACTTC. Its translation is CASSPDRDTVFEQYF.

The chain couples TRBV7-2 to TRBJ1-6, with a possible D match to TRBD1 (5 bases). This CDR3 spans 16 amino acids. Germline V CDR1 and CDR2: SGHTA, FQGNSA. Trimming took off 3 bases at V and 9 bases at J, with 18 bases between the two ends. CDR3 sequence (DNA): TGTGCCAGCAGCTTTCCGGTCGGGCAGGGAGGTTCACCCCTCCACTTT. As protein: CASSFPVGQGGSPLHF.